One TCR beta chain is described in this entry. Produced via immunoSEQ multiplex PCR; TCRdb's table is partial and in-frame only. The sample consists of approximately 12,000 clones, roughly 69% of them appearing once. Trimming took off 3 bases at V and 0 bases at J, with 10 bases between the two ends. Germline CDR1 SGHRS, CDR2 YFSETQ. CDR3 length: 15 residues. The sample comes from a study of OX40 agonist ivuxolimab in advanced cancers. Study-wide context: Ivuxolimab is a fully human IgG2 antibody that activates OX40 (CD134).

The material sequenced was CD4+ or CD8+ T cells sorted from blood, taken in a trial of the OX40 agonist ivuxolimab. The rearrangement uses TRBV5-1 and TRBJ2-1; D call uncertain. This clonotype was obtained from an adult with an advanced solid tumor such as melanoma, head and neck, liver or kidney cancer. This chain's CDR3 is CASSSDGSSYNEQFF. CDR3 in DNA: TGCGCCAGCAGCTCCGACGGAAGCTCCTACAATGAGCAGTTCTTC.